The 5 T cell receptor beta chains below were found in one sample sequenced in a study of CD4 T cells in relation to SARS-CoV-2 and coronaviruses. Profiling relied on immunoSEQ multiplex PCR, and the TCRdb table lists in-frame clones only, not all of them. In the table there are about 65,000 clones, about 87% of which are singletons. The unexposed donors gave CD4+ T cells in about 2010-2019, prior to COVID-19. The sample consisted of memory CD4+ T cells from PBMCs. Receptors were obtained from a human donor in good health.

The chain is built from TRBV7-8 and TRBJ2-3, with D possibly matching TRBD2 (6 bases). The V end was cut by 1 base, the J end by 4 bases, with 18 bases between. CDR1 and CDR2 (germline): SGHVS, FQNEAQ. The CDR3 is 17 amino acids. CDR3 sequence reads: CASSLDFGASGADTQYF. Here the CDR3 DNA reads TGTGCCAGCAGCTTAGATTTTGGGGCTTCGGGGGCAGATACGCAGTATTTT. Full variable domain (outside the CDR3, taken from reference TRBV7-8 and TRBJ2-3): GAGVSQSPRYKVAKRGQDVALRCDPISGHVSLFWYQQALGQGPEFLTYFQNEAQLDKSGLPSDRFFAERPEGSVSTLKIQRTQQEDSAVYLCASSLDFGASGADTQYFGPGTRLTVL.

The V call is TRBV9, the J call TRBJ1-4; no firm D call. This CDR3 has 14 residues. The germline V gene has CDR1 SGDLS and CDR2 YYNGEE. V lost 3 bases to trimming and J lost 8 bases, with 14 bases between them. The CDR3 DNA is TGTGCCAGCAGCGCTGACTCTCGATCGGAAAAACTGTTTTTT. Its protein is CASSADSRSEKLFF.

V usage is TRBV5-4 and J usage is TRBJ2-5, with TRBD1 matching 8 bases. The germline gives CDR1 SGHNT, CDR2 YYREEE (reference sequence). The CDR3 is 15 amino acids. V was pared by 4 bases and J by 5 bases, with 10 bases of the junction left unmatched. CDR3 bases: TGTGCCAGCAGCCCTCCAGGGGGCATTCCGGAGACCCAGTACTTC. It is translated as CASSPPGGIPETQYF.

The rearrangement uses TRBV4-3 and TRBJ2-2, with 12 bases matching TRBD2. This CDR3 is 20 amino acids long. CDR1 is LGHNA and CDR2 is YSLEER in the germline V gene. V shed 0 bases, J shed 4 bases, and the junction held 12 bases outside the gene matches. The CDR3 protein is CASSQDLGLAGLPGTGELFF. The CDR3 nucleotides are TGCGCCAGCAGCCAAGATCTCGGACTAGCGGGGCTCCCGGGCACCGGGGAGCTGTTTTTT.

This chain joins TRBV5-1 and TRBJ2-1, with D possibly TRBD2 on 6 matching bases. The CDR3 runs to 14 residues. The V end was cut by 5 bases, the J end by 8 bases, with 17 bases between. The germline V gene has CDR1 SGHRS and CDR2 YFSETQ. The CDR3 nucleotides read TGCGCCAGCAGAATCAACGGGGGAGCTGATGAGCAGTTCTTC. The encoded protein is CASRINGGADEQFF.